These T cell receptor beta chains were read from a single sample in a study of control samples from healthy donors and cancer patients. The data were produced by immunoSEQ multiplex PCR, yet TCRdb's version contains in-frame clones alone and is incomplete. The data hold around 130,000 clones, with around nine tenths observed a single time. Sequencing was performed on blood. The receptors come from a young man in good health. Both conserved end residues are part of each CDR3. D genes are given only for firm matches.

j_call | v_call | d_call | cdr3_nt | cdr3_aa
TRBJ2-1 | TRBV11-2 | . | TGTGCCAGCAGCTTAGCCGGGGCCTACAATGAGCAGTTCTTC | CASSLAGAYNEQFF
TRBJ1-5 | TRBV4-2 | . | TGTGCCAGCAGACAAGAGGACGGCAATCAGCCCCAGCATTTT | CASRQEDGNQPQHF
TRBJ1-5 | TRBV6-1 | . | TGTGCCAGCAGTGAAGCCATGTGGGTTATTCAGCCCCAGCATTTT | CASSEAMWVIQPQHF
TRBJ1-3 | TRBV28 | . | TGTGCCTGGCGTGGCAGGATCTCTGGAAACACCATATATTTT | CAWRGRISGNTIYF
TRBJ2-7 | TRBV28 | . | TGTGCCAGCAGTTTATCGCCAGGGTCCTACGAGCAGTACTTC | CASSLSPGSYEQYF
TRBJ2-7 | TRBV5-1 | TRBD1 | TGCGCCAGCAGCTGGACAGGGGGCAACGACGAGCAGTACTTC | CASSWTGGNDEQYF
TRBJ1-4 | TRBV11-3 | . | TGTGCCAGCAGCTTAGAAGGGACCGATAATGAAAAACTGTTTTTT | CASSLEGTDNEKLFF
TRBJ1-4 | TRBV19 | . | TGTGCCAGTAACGCCCAGGGGATTAATGAAAAACTGTTTTTT | CASNAQGINEKLFF
TRBJ1-6 | TRBV3-1/TRBV3-2 | TRBD1 | TGTGCCAGCAGCCTTCGACAGGGAAATCGAAATTCACCCCTCCACTTT | CASSLRQGNRNSPLHF
TRBJ2-7 | TRBV7-9 | . | TGTGCCAGCACCAGAGTGACCAGGGTTAGTGAGCAGTACTTC | CASTRVTRVSEQYF
TRBJ1-1 | TRBV4-1 | . | TGCGCCAGCAGCCAAGGACTAAGCATGAACACTGAAGCTTTCTTT | CASSQGLSMNTEAFF
TRBJ1-1 | TRBV4-1 | . | TGCGCCAGCAGCCAAGAAGGCCTTAACACTGAAGCTTTCTTT | CASSQEGLNTEAFF
TRBJ1-2 | TRBV10-3 | TRBD1 | TGTGCCATCAGTGGGCAGGGGGGCTATGGCTACACCTTC | CAISGQGGYGYTF
TRBJ1-2 | TRBV29-1 | . | TGCAGCGTTGGTCCCGGAACGAGCTACACCTTC | CSVGPGTSYTF
TRBJ1-6 | TRBV11-2 | . | TGTGCCAGCAGCTTAGCGGCAGGGATGGTTTCACCCCTCCACTTT | CASSLAAGMVSPLHF
TRBJ2-2 | TRBV5-1 | . | TGCGCCAGCAGCTTGGCCGGGGGCGCGGACACCGGGGAGCTGTTTTTT | CASSLAGGADTGELFF
TRBJ1-1 | TRBV2 | TRBD1 | TGTGCCAGCAGGTTAGGGACAGCCCTATGGACTGAAGCTTTCTTT | CASRLGTALWTEAFF
TRBJ1-6 | TRBV10-3 | . | TGTGCCATCCGGGGACGGGACCAGGGATCCCCCCTCCACTTT | CAIRGRDQGSPLHF
TRBJ2-3 | TRBV11-2 | TRBD2 | TGTGCCAGCAGCTTTTCGGGCGGGGGGCGCACAGATACGCAGTATTTT | CASSFSGGGRTDTQYF
TRBJ1-2 | TRBV5-4 | . | TGTGCCAGCGGGGGGCTCTGGTTGGAGGGCTACACCTTC | CASGGLWLEGYTF
TRBJ2-1 | TRBV3-1/TRBV3-2 | TRBD2 | TGTGCCAGCAGCCAAGTTGCTAGCGGGGTTTTGGGGAATGAGCAGTTCTTC | CASSQVASGVLGNEQFF
TRBJ1-2 | TRBV10-3 | TRBD1 | TGTGCCATCAGTGTCCGACAGGGGGCAGACGGCTACACCTTC | CAISVRQGADGYTF
TRBJ1-2 | TRBV11-1 | TRBD1 | TGTGCCAGCAGCAAGGGACAGCGCATCTATGGCTACACCTTC | CASSKGQRIYGYTF
TRBJ1-2 | TRBV24-1 | TRBD1 | TGTGCCACCAGTGACCCGGGACAGTCGGTTGGCTACACCTTC | CATSDPGQSVGYTF
TRBJ1-1 | TRBV9 | . | TGTGCCAGCAGCGTAGGGTCCGGGGGAGGCACTGAAGCTTTCTTT | CASSVGSGGGTEAFF
TRBJ1-1 | TRBV29-1 | . | TGCAGCGTTGAAAGGGCTTCGAACACTGAAGCTTTCTTT | CSVERASNTEAFF
TRBJ2-6 | TRBV2 | . | TGTGCCAGCAGCCCCCCGGGGTTAGTAAACGGGGCCAACGTCCTGACTTTC | CASSPPGLVNGANVLTF
TRBJ2-7 | TRBV24-1 | TRBD1 | TGTGCCACCAGTGATCTGGACAGGCCCTACGAGCAGTACTTC | CATSDLDRPYEQYF
TRBJ2-5 | TRBV4-1 | . | TGCGCCAGCAGCCCCCATCGCGGGGAAGCGGGTCAAGAGACCCAGTACTTC | CASSPHRGEAGQETQYF
TRBJ2-2 | TRBV4-1 | . | TGCGCCAGCAGCCAAAGGTGGGGGGAGCTGTTTTTT | CASSQRWGELFF
TRBJ2-1 | TRBV5-1 | . | TGCGCCAGCAGCTTCCGACAGTACAATGAGCAGTTCTTC | CASSFRQYNEQFF